One and the same sample provided the 28 T cell receptor beta chains below, sequenced in a study of blood T cell repertoires in COVID-19. Sequenced by immunoSEQ multiplex PCR; TCRdb stores in-frame clones only, minus some. The profile covers 400,000 to 450,000 clones, with 75% to 90% appearing a single time and roughly 1.4% taken by the ten largest. Source material: peripheral blood. These receptors came from a woman in her 30s with active or convalescent COVID-19.

This chain joins TRBV2 and TRBJ2-1; TRBD2 aligns across 8 bases. CDR1 and CDR2 from the germline V gene are SNHLY and FYNNEI. This CDR3 is 14 amino acids long. V was clipped by 4 bases and J by 8 bases; unmatched bases: 7. The CDR3 is CASSVEREFHEQFF. DNA of the CDR3: TGTGCCAGCAGTGTTGAGCGGGAGTTTCATGAGCAGTTCTTC.

The V and J genes are TRBV7-8 and TRBJ1-5; maybe TRBD1 (6 bases). Germline loops: CDR1 SGHVS, CDR2 FQNEAQ. V gave up 5 bases and J gave up 1 base, with 15 bases separating them. The CDR3 consists of 16 residues. Here the CDR3 DNA reads TGTGCCAGCAGCACAGGCGCCAGGGGCAGCAATCAGCCCCAGCATTTT. This sequence encodes CASSTGARGSNQPQHF.

The V gene is TRBV28, the J gene TRBJ1-3, with TRBD1 matching over 7 bases. Germline loops: CDR1 MDHEN, CDR2 SYDVKM. Trimming cost V 8 bases and J 4 bases; bases outside gene matches: 11. This CDR3 spans 15 amino acids. CDR3 in amino acids: CASAPGDSLGNTIYF. CDR3 coding DNA: TGTGCCAGCGCACCCGGGGACAGTCTAGGAAACACCATATATTTT.

At least ten counts were recorded for this clone. CDR3 amino acids: CASSQETGGPGEQFF. The CDR3 DNA is TGTGCCAGCAGCCAAGAGACAGGGGGCCCGGGGGAGCAGTTCTTC. The rearrangement joins TRBV4-2 to TRBJ2-1; TRBD1 matches at 10 bases. The CDR3 totals 15 residues. The V gene's germline CDR1 is LGHNA and CDR2 YNFKEQ. Unmatched junction bases numbered 6, after V lost 0 bases and J lost 10 bases.

About this clone itself: The same CDR3 arises from other DNA sequences in this sample as well. The rearrangement joins TRBV6-5 to TRBJ1-5, with D perhaps matching TRBD1 (6 bases). Per the germline V gene, CDR1 is MNHEY and CDR2 is SVGAGI. The V and J ends lost 6 bases and 6 bases respectively, with 15 bases between them. The CDR3 contains 14 residues. CDR3 in DNA: TGTGCCAGCAGCCCCCAGGGGCATATTCAGCCCCAGCATTTT. The encoded protein is CASSPQGHIQPQHF.

This clone has a single count. This chain uses TRBV28 with TRBJ2-5, with 7 bases lining up with TRBD2. The CDR3 is 13 residues long. CDR1 and CDR2 from the germline V gene are MDHEN and SYDVKM. V lost 10 bases and J lost 5; bases outside the gene matches: 10. CDR3 sequence (DNA): TGTGCCACCATGGGGGGGGGAAGGGAGACCCAGTACTTC. This gives the protein CATMGGGRETQYF. Filled out from reference TRBV28 and TRBJ2-5, the complete variable domain reads DVKVTQSSRYLVKRTGEKVFLECVQDMDHENMFWYRQDPGLGLRLIYFSYDVKMKEKGDIPEGYSVSREKKERFSLILESASTNQTSMYLCATMGGGRETQYFGPGTRLLVL.

The chain has TRBV11-1 and TRBJ2-7, with 7 bases fitting TRBD2. In germline, CDR1 is SGHAT, CDR2 FQDESV (reference sequence). V lost 1 base, J lost 1 base, and 4 bases stayed unmatched. The CDR3 runs 15 residues. The DNA of the CDR3 is TGTGCCAGCAGCTTAGTTGGGGGGGAATCCTACGAGCAGTACTTC. This codes for CASSLVGGESYEQYF. Drawing the rest from reference TRBV11-1 and TRBJ2-7, the complete variable domain is EAEVAQSPRYKITEKSQAVAFWCDPISGHATLYWYRQILGQGPELLVQFQDESVVDDSQLPKDRFSAERLKGVDSTLKIQPAELGDSAMYLCASSLVGGESYEQYFGPGTRLTVT.

This chain links TRBV27 with TRBJ2-1, with 9 bases identical to TRBD2. There are 17 residues in the CDR3. The junction had 6 bases not matched to a gene; V was cut back by 2 bases and J by 1 base. CDR1 and CDR2 (germline): MNHEY, SMNVEV (reference sequence). The CDR3 DNA sequence: TGTGCCAGCAGTTTAGCGGGGGGGCTAGGTTCCTACAATGAGCAGTTCTTC. It translates to CASSLAGGLGSYNEQFF.

The chain recombines TRBV18 with TRBJ1-3, with TRBD1 as a possible D gene (5 bases). V lost 3 bases and J 3 bases, leaving 6 bases between the germline ends. The CDR3 totals 13 residues. Germline V gene data show CDR1 as KGHSH and CDR2 as LQKENI. This CDR3 reads CASSPTDGNTIYF. Written as DNA, the CDR3 is TGTGCCAGCTCACCGACAGATGGAAACACCATATATTTT.

The rearrangement joins TRBV4-2 to TRBJ2-1; 13 nucleotides match TRBD2. Germline CDR1 reads LGHNA; CDR2 reads YNFKEQ. The V and J ends lost 0 bases and 9 bases, in that order; junction bases with no gene match: 5. CDR3 length: 16 residues. The CDR3 protein is CASSQEELAGGVEQFF. The DNA of the CDR3 is TGTGCCAGCAGCCAAGAGGAACTAGCGGGAGGGGTTGAGCAGTTCTTC.

V usage is TRBV5-6 and J usage is TRBJ1-1; D is possibly TRBD1 (5 bases). The CDR3 runs to 14 residues. V was pared by 6 bases and J by 3 bases, with 15 bases between. Germline CDR1 reads SGHDT; CDR2 reads YYEEEE. The CDR3 region is CASTLIRDYTEAFF. CDR3 DNA: TGTGCCAGCACCCTTATACGGGACTACACTGAAGCTTTCTTT. Complete variable domain (other parts from reference TRBV5-6 and TRBJ1-1): DAGVTQSPTHLIKTRGQQVTLRCSPKSGHDTVSWYQQALGQGPQFIFQYYEEEERQRGNFPDRFSGHQFPNYSSELNVNALLLGDSALYLCASTLIRDYTEAFFGQGTRLTVV.

This clone showed up just once. The rearrangement uses TRBV19 and TRBJ2-4; no reliable D call. CDR1 LNHDA and CDR2 SQIVND come from the germline V gene (reference sequence). This CDR3 has 15 amino acids. Trimming took 1 base from V and 5 from J, leaving 12 bases between them. CDR3 nucleotides: TGTGCCAGTAGTATAGTGCCTCCCCTAGAAAACATTCAGTACTTC. Its translation: CASSIVPPLENIQYF.

J is TRBJ2-7 and V is TRBV10-3; 9 nucleotides agree with TRBD1. J was trimmed by 4 bases and V by 0 bases; bases with no gene match: 4. The CDR3 contains 15 residues. Germline values: CDR1 ENHRY, CDR2 SYGVKD. The CDR3 spells CAISESGTGSYEQYF. For the CDR3, the DNA is TGTGCCATCAGTGAGTCCGGGACAGGGTCGTACGAGCAGTACTTC.

This chain joins TRBV5-5 and TRBJ1-4; a weak D match, TRBD1 (5 bases). The ends were cut back, 0 bases at V and 5 bases at J, with 14 bases in the middle. The CDR3 runs 16 residues. Germline V CDR1 and CDR2: SGHKS, YYEKEE (reference sequence). CDR3 in amino acids: CASSLALGEGNEKLFF. The CDR3 nucleotides are TGTGCCAGCAGCTTGGCCCTCGGGGAGGGGAATGAAAAACTGTTTTTT.

This clone was detected a few times. The chain carries TRBV12-2 and TRBJ1-5. TRBV12-2 is shown as a pseudogene. The CDR3 spans 15 residues. CDR3: CASRLARAVSQPQHF. The DNA of the CDR3 is TGTGCAAGTCGCTTAGCGCGGGCAGTGAGTCAGCCCCAGCATTTT.

This clone was counted only a few times. The genes are TRBV2 and TRBJ1-2; TRBD1 matches at 9 bases. The germline V gene has CDR1 SNHLY and CDR2 FYNNEI. This CDR3 is 13 amino acids long. V shed 8 bases, J shed 2 bases, and the junction held 3 bases outside the gene matches. CDR3 amino acids: CASEGQGNYGYTF. The CDR3 DNA sequence: TGTGCCAGCGAGGGACAGGGAAACTATGGCTACACCTTC.

This clone was detected only once. The chain joins TRBV19 to TRBJ1-1, with TRBD1 identical over 10 bases. V dropped 9 bases and J dropped 8; count of bases not matched to a gene: 15. CDR3 length equals 15 residues. Germline CDR1 and CDR2: LNHDA and SQIVND (reference sequence). DNA of the CDR3: TGTGCCAGCTGCAAAGGGACAGGGGTTATGGGGGAAGCTTTCTTT. Protein: CASCKGTGVMGEAFF.

This clone was found once. The chain recombines TRBV5-1 with TRBJ2-5; 8 bases align to TRBD2. Germline CDR1 SGHRS, CDR2 YFSETQ. CDR3 length: 14 residues. V lost 2 bases to trimming and J lost 4 bases; unmatched junction nucleotides: 4. CDR3 nucleotides: TGCGCCAGCAGCTTTTCGGGAGGGCCAGAGACCCAGTACTTC. Translating gives CASSFSGGPETQYF.

The V and J genes are TRBV7-9 and TRBJ2-4, with 7 bases aligning to TRBD2. Germline CDR1 is SEHNR and CDR2 is FQNEAQ (reference sequence). The J segment lost 0 bases and the V segment lost 5 bases, leaving 7 bases of the junction unmatched. CDR3 size: 16 residues. The CDR3 bases are TGTGCCAGCAGCCCTCAGCGGGGACTAGCCAAAAACATTCAGTACTTC. Protein: CASSPQRGLAKNIQYF.

The rearrangement links TRBV5-1 to TRBJ2-4, with TRBD1 matching over 8 bases. CDR3 length: 16 amino acids. CDR1 SGHRS and CDR2 YFSETQ come from the germline V gene. Trimming removed 0 bases from V and 7 bases from J; junction bases left unmatched: 9. The CDR3 DNA reads as TGCGCCAGCAGCTTGGAAGGGGGGACAGGCAACAACATTCAGTACTTC. Amino acid sequence: CASSLEGGTGNNIQYF. The variable domain in full, with the rest retrieved from reference TRBV5-1 and TRBJ2-4, is KAGVTQTPRYLIKTRGQQVTLSCSPISGHRSVSWYQQTPGQGLQFLFEYFSETQRNKGNFPGRFSGRQFSNSRSEMNVSTLELGDSALYLCASSLEGGTGNNIQYFGAGTRLSVL.

The rearrangement links TRBV4-1 to TRBJ1-2; tentatively, D is TRBD1 (6 bases). The CDR3 consists of 15 residues. V lost 1 base and J 0 bases, leaving 9 bases between the germline ends. Looked up from germline, CDR1 is MGHRA and CDR2 is YSYEKL. The chain's CDR3 is CASSQATGTNYGYTF. The CDR3 DNA sequence: TGCGCCAGCAGCCAAGCGACAGGTACTAACTATGGCTACACCTTC.

This clone was recorded only once. The chain joins TRBV3-1 (or the pseudogene TRBV3-2) to TRBJ1-2, with TRBD1 matching 7 bases. The V gene's germline CDR1 is LGHDT and CDR2 YNNKEL (reference sequence). This CDR3 spans 14 amino acids. J was trimmed by 8 bases and V by 4 bases; bases with no gene match: 10. The CDR3 reads CASSRLGTAEGYTF. The CDR3 region has the DNA TGTGCCAGCAGCCGGCTGGGGACAGCCGAGGGCTACACCTTC.

V gene TRBV5-6 combines with J gene TRBJ2-1; 10 positions agree with TRBD2. V lost 4 bases and J lost 9; bases outside the gene matches: 10. Germline CDR1 SGHDT, CDR2 YYEEEE. The CDR3 totals 15 residues. The CDR3 nucleotides are TGTGCCAGCAGCCCCGCCCTAGCGGGGGCCGGTGAGCAGTTCTTC. This sequence encodes CASSPALAGAGEQFF.

As DNA, the CDR3 is TGTGCCAGCAGTTACTCGACGGATGGAGCTAACTATGGCTACACCTTC. Translation: CASSYSTDGANYGYTF. This sequence joins TRBV6-5 and TRBJ1-2; D remains ambiguous. This CDR3 comprises 16 residues. The germline gives CDR1 MNHEY, CDR2 SVGAGI. Trimming cost V 0 bases and J 0 bases, with 11 bases left between them.

This CDR3 is CASSLGPWGDSYGYTF. Written as DNA, the CDR3 is TGTGCCAGCAGCTTAGGGCCGTGGGGGGATTCGTATGGCTACACCTTC. J is TRBJ1-2 and V is TRBV7-2; TRBD1 might be the D (5 bases). Germline V gene lookup returns CDR1 SGHTA and CDR2 FQGNSA. V was shortened by 1 base and J by 5 bases, with 17 bases between the two germline ends. This CDR3 has 16 residues.

This clone turned up a few times. V is TRBV6-5 and J is TRBJ1-1; a weak D match, TRBD1 (6 bases). The CDR3 has 15 amino acids. Germline CDR1 MNHEY, CDR2 SVGAGI. Trimming left V 4 bases short and J 6 bases short, with 18 bases between. This CDR3 reads CASSSIQGVGAEAFF. The DNA for the CDR3 is TGTGCCAGCAGTTCGATACAGGGAGTAGGAGCTGAAGCTTTCTTT.

V and J are TRBV2 and TRBJ2-3; tentative D call: TRBD2 (6 bases). The germline V and J ends were trimmed by 4 bases and 0 bases, with 11 bases remaining between them. The CDR3 totals 15 residues. Germline CDR1 and CDR2: SNHLY and FYNNEI. The CDR3 spells CASSGLATSTDTQYF. The CDR3 nucleotides read TGTGCCAGCAGTGGTCTAGCGACTAGCACAGATACGCAGTATTTT.

This clone was detected once. V gene TRBV19 combines with J gene TRBJ1-4; 9 bases agree with TRBD1. Germline-derived CDR1 and CDR2 are LNHDA and SQIVND (reference sequence). The CDR3 is made up of 14 amino acids. J gave up 10 bases and V 5 bases, and 8 bases lay outside the gene matches. CDR3 DNA: TGTGCCAGTAGTCTCTCGACAGGGGGTGGAAAACTGTTTTTT. Translating gives CASSLSTGGGKLFF.